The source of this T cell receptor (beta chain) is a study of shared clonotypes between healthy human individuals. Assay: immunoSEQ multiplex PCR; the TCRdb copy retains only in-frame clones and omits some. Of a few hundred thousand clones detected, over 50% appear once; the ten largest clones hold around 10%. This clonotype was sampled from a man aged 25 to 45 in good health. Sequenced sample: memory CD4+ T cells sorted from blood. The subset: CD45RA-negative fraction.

The CDR3 loop is CAITRLAGGGDTQYF. In DNA, the CDR3 is TGTGCCATCACGCGACTAGCGGGAGGTGGGGATACGCAGTATTTT. The chain couples TRBV10-3 to TRBJ2-3; 13 bases fit TRBD2. In germline, CDR1 is ENHRY, CDR2 SYGVKD. V gave up 7 bases and J gave up 6 bases; unmatched junction bases: 7. CDR3 size: 15 residues.